The clone carrying this TCR beta chain was picked up a small number of times. PCR was performed using 60 Vbeta and 13 Jbeta primers. Only in-frame clones appear in the TCRdb table, and some are missing; sequencing was by immunoSEQ multiplex PCR. The data show fewer than 200,000 clones, with about 72% seen just once and 1.5% held by the top ten. V gave up 0 bases and J gave up 6 bases, with 11 bases separating them. The CDR3 is made up of 14 amino acids. Germline-derived CDR1 and CDR2 are ENHRY and SYGVKD. This sample is part of a study of cytomegalovirus exposure and HLA in healthy donors. The gene calls are TRBV10-3 and TRBJ1-1; TRBD1 is a possible D gene (6 bases). Source material: PBMCs. This clonotype was obtained from a girl aged 10-17 years in good health and CMV-seronegative. For the CDR3, the DNA is TGTGCCATCAGTGAGTCCGACAGGTCTCCTGAAGCTTTCTTT. This gives the protein CAISESDRSPEAFF.